Each of the 13 T cell receptor beta chains below was sequenced from the same sample in a study of blood T cell repertoires in COVID-19. The assay was immunoSEQ multiplex PCR, and TCRdb's table has in-frame clones only and misses some. The table includes roughly 250,000 clones, about 85% detected once. Sequencing was carried out using peripheral blood. The receptors here all came from a middle-aged man with acute or convalescent COVID-19.

The J gene is TRBJ2-5, the V gene TRBV18, with no clear D. This CDR3 is 13 amino acids long. Germline CDR1 KGHSH, CDR2 LQKENI. Trimming removed 2 bases at V and 4 bases at J, with 8 bases between. CDR3 residues: CASSPYNRETQYF. In nucleotides, the CDR3 is TGTGCCAGCTCACCATATAATAGAGAGACCCAGTACTTC.

The gene calls are TRBV10-3 and TRBJ1-1; 10 nucleotides agree with TRBD1. The V gene end was trimmed by 4 bases and the J gene end by 11 bases; junction bases not matched to a gene: 13. This CDR3 comprises 15 residues. Germline loops: CDR1 ENHRY, CDR2 SYGVKD. For the CDR3, the DNA is TGTGCCATCAGTGGGGGGACAGGGGCCGACAGCATGGCTTTCTTT. It is translated as CAISGGTGADSMAFF.

This clone was recorded only once. CDR3 sequence: CASSLVLAGAYQETQYF. Written as DNA, the CDR3 is TGTGCCAGCAGCTTGGTTTTGGCGGGGGCCTACCAAGAGACCCAGTACTTC. The chain uses TRBV5-6 and TRBJ2-5; weak D call: TRBD2 (7 bases). V lost 0 bases, J lost 0 bases, and 15 bases lay in between. The CDR3 contains 17 residues. Germline V CDR1 and CDR2: SGHDT, YYEEEE.

The rearrangement links TRBV6-1 to TRBJ2-4; 9 bases are a match to TRBD1. With 3 bases clipped from V and 0 bases from J, the junction kept 12 bases outside the gene matches. This CDR3 has 19 residues. Germline CDR1 and CDR2: MNHNS and SASEGT. The CDR3 DNA is TGTGCCAGCAGTGACCTGGACAGGGGAAATAATGTAGCCAAAAACATTCAGTACTTC. Amino acid sequence: CASSDLDRGNNVAKNIQYF.

Remarks on this clone: This same CDR3 is encoded by further DNA sequences in the sample. V gene TRBV7-9 combines with J gene TRBJ1-2; D might be TRBD1 (6 bases). The germline gives CDR1 SEHNR, CDR2 FQNEAQ (reference sequence). Trimming stripped 1 base from V and 4 bases from J, with 10 bases between. The CDR3 is 14 residues long. The CDR3 spells CASSLVGGAYGYTF. The CDR3 DNA reads TGTGCCAGCAGCTTAGTAGGGGGGGCCTATGGCTACACCTTC.

This chain joins TRBV7-6 and TRBJ2-1, with TRBD1 matching over 12 bases. The CDR3 spans 16 residues. J lost 8 bases, V lost 5 bases, and 10 bases had no gene match. Germline CDR1 SGHVS, CDR2 FNYEAQ. For the CDR3, the DNA is TGTGCCAGCAGCCGGTGGGGGACAGGGGGCGAGGATGAGCAGTTCTTC. Translated, it gives CASSRWGTGGEDEQFF.

The V and J genes are TRBV2 and TRBJ2-5, with TRBD2 matching 7 bases. Germline trimming cut 10 bases from V and 5 bases from J; bases unmatched to any gene: 7. Germline V lookup: CDR1 SNHLY, CDR2 FYNNEI. CDR3 length equals 12 residues. The CDR3 nucleotides read TGTGCCACCCGACTAGCCGGCGAGACCCAGTACTTC. As protein: CATRLAGETQYF. The full variable domain, its missing parts supplied by reference TRBV2 and TRBJ2-5, is EPEVTQTPSHQVTQMGQEVILRCVPISNHLYFYWYRQILGQKVEFLVSFYNNEISEKSEIFDDQFSVERPDGSNFTLKIRSTKLEDSAMYFCATRLAGETQYFGPGTRLLVL.

V and J are TRBV18 and TRBJ1-3, with 7 bases aligning to TRBD1. Germline CDR1 and CDR2: KGHSH and LQKENI. Unmatched junction bases numbered 8, after V lost 3 bases and J lost 6 bases. This CDR3 is built from 15 residues. The CDR3 protein is CASSPLGQKENTIYF. The CDR3 nucleotides are TGTGCCAGCTCACCGTTGGGACAGAAAGAAAACACCATATATTTT.

Only a few counts were recorded for this clone. The chain combines TRBV12-3 or TRBV12-4 with TRBJ1-5; D remains unclear. The CDR3 is made up of 12 amino acids. V lost 3 bases and J 6 bases, leaving 6 bases between the germline ends. DNA of the CDR3: TGTGCCAGCAGTTTCGGTGGTCAGCCCCAGCATTTT. It encodes CASSFGGQPQHF.

The chain has TRBV5-1 and TRBJ1-2; perhaps TRBD1 as D (6 bases). The CDR3 contains 15 residues. Germline V gene lookup returns CDR1 SGHRS and CDR2 YFSETQ. V lost 1 base and J 0 bases, leaving 10 bases between the germline ends. CDR3 DNA sequence: TGCGCCAGCAGCTTGTTAGGACAGTCTAACTATGGCTACACCTTC. It translates to CASSLLGQSNYGYTF.

This chain connects TRBV12-3 or TRBV12-4 to TRBJ2-2; tentative D call: TRBD2 (6 bases). The CDR3 has 13 amino acids. V lost 5 bases and J 6 bases, leaving 10 bases between the germline ends. The DNA of the CDR3 is TGTGCCAGCAGTCTCGGGAGCCCCGGGGAGCTGTTTTTT. The encoded protein is CASSLGSPGELFF.

The gene calls are TRBV14 and TRBJ2-1; a possible D gene is TRBD2 (6 bases). The V end was cut by 0 bases, the J end by 6 bases, with 21 bases between. The length of the CDR3 is 18 residues. Germline V gene sequence: CDR1 SGHDN, CDR2 FVKESK. The CDR3 DNA is TGTGCCAGCAGCCAAGATCGTTTTGGACTATCTAAGACCAATGAGCAGTTCTTC. Protein: CASSQDRFGLSKTNEQFF.

The V call is TRBV11-2, the J call TRBJ1-2; 7 positions agree with TRBD1. The CDR3 runs 15 residues. After removal of 1 base from V and 4 bases from J, the junction contained 6 bases not matched to a gene. The germline gives CDR1 SGHAT, CDR2 FQNNGV. CDR3 region: CASSLGTGSSYGYTF. For the CDR3, the DNA is TGTGCCAGCAGCTTAGGGACAGGCTCTAGCTATGGCTACACCTTC.